A single sample is the source of the 17 T cell receptor beta chains below, sequenced in a study of T cells in Graves' hyperthyroidism and ophthalmopathy. Amplified TCR beta CDR3 regions derived from RNA transcripts. A first-round RT-PCR of the TCR CDR3 used the HTBI primer set. TCRdb re-called the multiplex PCR reads with MiXCR, one entry per CDR3 protein. The table records about 360,000 distinct CDR3 sequences, 15% to 19% of them present only once. The sequenced material came from blood. These receptors were taken from a woman younger than 35 with Graves' hyperthyroidism that later progressed to Graves' ophthalmopathy.

At least ten counts were recorded for this clonotype. The gene calls are TRBV12-3 or TRBV12-4 and TRBJ1-6; TRBD1 matches at 7 bases. The CDR3 runs 15 residues. The V and J ends lost 1 base and 7 bases, in that order; junction bases with no gene match: 4. The CDR3: CASSLEGTANSPLHF. The CDR3 DNA sequence: TGTGCCAGCAGTTTAGAGGGGACAGCAAATTCACCCCTCCACTTT.

There are a few counts of this clonotype. This sequence joins TRBV6-1 and TRBJ2-1; 7 bases map to TRBD2. Per germline, CDR1 MNHNS and CDR2 SASEGT. The CDR3 is 16 residues long. The J segment lost 3 bases and the V segment lost 4 bases, leaving 9 bases of the junction unmatched. CDR3 sequence (DNA): TGTGCCAGCAGTGCCTTCTGGGCGGGGGACTACAATGAGCAGTTCTTC. Encoded protein: CASSAFWAGDYNEQFF.

CDR3 residues: CASSMTEGTALLTGELFF. For the CDR3, the DNA is TGTGCCAGTAGTATGACTGAAGGGACGGCCTTACTCACCGGGGAGCTGTTTTTT. The chain employs TRBV19 and TRBJ2-2, with D tentatively TRBD1 or TRBD2 (5 bases each). This CDR3 is 18 amino acids long. Trimming removed 3 bases from V and 4 bases from J, with 21 bases in between. The germline V gene has CDR1 LNHDA and CDR2 SQIVND (reference sequence).

This clonotype was detected ten times or more. The chain links TRBV6-1 to TRBJ1-5; D gene unclear. The germline V gene has CDR1 MNHNS and CDR2 SASEGT. CDR3 size: 16 residues. V shed 3 bases and J shed 0 bases, with 12 bases lying between them. In nucleotides, the CDR3 is TGTGCCAGCAGTGACGTTCGGATGTATAGCAATCAGCCCCAGCATTTT. Protein product: CASSDVRMYSNQPQHF.

For this clonotype: A read error may explain this, as a much larger clone is one base away. V gene TRBV28 combines with J gene TRBJ1-5; D is possibly TRBD1 (6 bases). There are 15 residues in the CDR3. Per the germline V gene, CDR1 is MDHEN and CDR2 is SYDVKM. The CDR3 nucleotides are TGTGCCAGCGGTTTAGGATCAGGGGGCAATCAGCCCCAGCATTTT. Translated, it gives CASGLGSGGNQPQHF.

The chain combines TRBV5-4 with TRBJ2-6; D not resolved. Looked up from germline, CDR1 is SGHNT and CDR2 is YYREEE (reference sequence). Trimming took 5 bases from V and 0 from J, leaving 12 bases between them. The CDR3 spans 16 residues. CDR3 loop: CASSYLEDSGANVLTF. The DNA for the CDR3 is TGTGCCAGCAGTTATCTTGAGGACTCTGGGGCCAACGTCCTGACTTTC.

This clonotype was seen a handful of times. The chain joins TRBV10-3 to TRBJ2-1, with no clear D. CDR3 length: 13 amino acids. Germline assignment: CDR1 ENHRY and CDR2 SYGVKD. V lost 6 bases, J lost 0 bases, and 6 bases lay in between. The CDR3 here is CAIRTSSYNEQFF. The CDR3 bases are TGTGCCATCAGGACCAGCTCCTACAATGAGCAGTTCTTC.

At least ten counts were recorded for this clonotype. The CDR3 protein is CASSTAEGFNSPLHF. The CDR3 DNA reads as TGTGCCAGCAGCACCGCAGAGGGTTTTAATTCACCCCTCCACTTT. The genes are TRBV3-1 and TRBJ1-6; no clear D gene. V was cut by 5 bases and J by 6 bases, with 14 bases left in between. The CDR3 covers 15 residues. Germline CDR1 reads LGHDT; CDR2 reads YNNKEL (reference sequence). The whole variable domain, filled in from reference TRBV3-1 and TRBJ1-6, reads DTAVSQTPKYLVTQMGNDKSIKCEQNLGHDTMYWYKQDSKKFLKIMFSYNNKELIINETVPNRFSPKSPDKAHLNLHINSLELGDSAVYFCASSTAEGFNSPLHFGNGTRLTVT.

This clonotype occurred a few times. The chain carries TRBV7-9 and TRBJ1-4; the match to TRBD1 covers 7 bases. J gave up 8 bases and V 3 bases, and 9 bases lay outside the gene matches. The CDR3 spans 15 residues. Germline V gene data show CDR1 as SEHNR and CDR2 as FQNEAQ (reference sequence). CDR3: CASSFRQGEGEKLFF. Written as DNA, the CDR3 is TGTGCCAGCAGCTTTCGACAGGGAGAGGGGGAAAAACTGTTTTTT.

The chain recombines TRBV20-1 with TRBJ2-1; 9 bases fit TRBD2. The germline CDR1 and CDR2 sequences are DFQATT and SNEGSKA (reference sequence). V trimming: 3 bases; J trimming: 1 base; junction bases outside the gene matches: 10. The CDR3 runs to 17 residues. The CDR3 protein is CSASQGRSGRSYNEQFF. The CDR3 bases are TGCAGTGCTAGTCAGGGTCGAAGCGGGAGGTCCTACAATGAGCAGTTCTTC.

Remarks on this clonotype: A much larger clone lies a single base off, so this may be a read error. The J gene is TRBJ2-7, the V gene TRBV29-1; TRBD1 aligns across 8 bases. Germline CDR1 and CDR2: SQVTM and ANQGSEA. The ends lost 0 bases at V and 6 bases at J; junction bases unmatched: 10. The CDR3 is 15 amino acids. CDR3 nucleotides: TGCAGCGTTGAAGATCCGAGAAAGGGACAGGCCGAGCAGTACTTC. Translated, it gives CSVEDPRKGQAEQYF.

This sequence joins TRBV20-1 and TRBJ2-4, with D uncertain. V shed 2 bases and J shed 0 bases, with 11 bases lying between them. Germline lookup yields CDR1 DFQATT and CDR2 SNEGSKA (reference sequence). The CDR3 extends over 15 amino acids. The CDR3 here is CSARNGGLAKNIQYF. The CDR3 DNA reads TGCAGTGCTAGAAATGGCGGCCTAGCCAAAAACATTCAGTACTTC.

This clonotype has at least ten counts. The rearrangement uses TRBV28 and TRBJ2-1, with TRBD2 as a possible D gene (7 bases). The CDR3 totals 14 residues. With 6 bases removed from V and 4 bases from J, the gap between germline ends came to 13 bases. Germline lookup yields CDR1 MDHEN and CDR2 SYDVKM. The CDR3 region has the DNA TGTGCCAGCAGAGCGGGGAGGGGGTACAATGAGCAGTTCTTC. This sequence encodes CASRAGRGYNEQFF.

In this sample, this clonotype turned up many times. The junction shows a germline mismatch at one end, possibly a read error. In DNA form, the CDR3 reads TGCAGTGCGAGAGGTCCGGGGTGGGCCTACAATGAGCAGTTCTTC. As protein: CSARGPGWAYNEQFF. The chain uses TRBV20-1 and TRBJ2-1; maybe TRBD2 (5 bases). The CDR3 spans 15 residues. Germline loops: CDR1 DFQATT, CDR2 SNEGSKA (reference sequence).

The rearrangement uses TRBV15 and TRBJ1-5, with 7 positions matching TRBD1. Trimming at V came to 2 bases and at J to 6 bases, leaving 7 bases not matched to a gene. The length of the CDR3 is 15 residues. CDR1 is LNHNV and CDR2 is YYDKDF in the germline V gene (reference sequence). CDR3 in amino acids: CATSRISTGPQPQHF. The CDR3 bases are TGTGCCACCAGCAGAATTTCGACAGGGCCTCAGCCCCAGCATTTT.

At least ten counts were recorded for this clonotype. The rearrangement joins TRBV20-1 to TRBJ2-3, with TRBD1 matching over 7 bases. CDR1 and CDR2 from the germline V gene are DFQATT and SNEGSKA (reference sequence). J lost 1 base, V lost 6 bases, and 13 bases had no gene match. The CDR3 covers 16 residues. The CDR3 loop reads CSALRGQGWGTDTQYF. The CDR3 DNA reads as TGCAGTGCCCTAAGGGGGCAGGGGTGGGGCACAGATACGCAGTATTTT.

The chain employs TRBV3-1 and TRBJ2-7; 9 positions agree with TRBD2. The CDR3 is 17 residues long. Germline-derived CDR1 and CDR2 are LGHDT and YNNKEL (reference sequence). J lost 3 bases, V lost 0 bases, and 9 bases had no gene match. For the CDR3, the DNA is TGTGCCAGCAGCCAAGAGGGACTAGCTTTCTCATACTACGAGCAGTACTTC. It codes for CASSQEGLAFSYYEQYF.